The clone carrying this T cell receptor (beta chain) has only a few counts. The antigen remains unidentified. This record belongs to a study of identical twins. Findings and caveats of the study: Beta out-of-frame sequences showed weaker excess sharing between twins.

Germline loops: CDR1 SGHDN, CDR2 FVKESK. The V gene lost 0 bases and the J gene lost 8 bases, with 4 bases spanning the gap. The CDR3 consists of 11 residues. Template switching added a universal primer site, and cDNA bore unique molecular identifiers. TCRdb reanalysed the 5' RACE reads using MiXCR and keeps one entry per CDR3 protein. Of about 190,000 distinct CDR3 sequences listed, 15% to 20% are singletons. This same sample was also part of a study on T cells expressing NK-cell markers. This second report adds: According to the study, TCR beta repertoires originated from sorted CD3+CD56+NKG2C+, CD3+CD56+NKG2C- and CD3+CD56-NKG2C+ T cells. Sorting was limited to alpha-beta TCR-expressing T cells with an anti-gamma-delta TCR antibody in several experiments.

Sequenced sample: CD8+ T cells sorted from blood. The sequence derives from a woman under 30 in good health. The chain employs TRBV14 and TRBJ1-2; D is ambiguous. Here the CDR3 reads CASSQDQGYTF. The DNA of the CDR3 is TGTGCCAGCAGCCAAGATCAAGGCTACACCTTC.